This record looks at one TCR beta chain sequence and its context. The data were taken from a study of blood T cell repertoires in COVID-19. TCRdb keeps only in-frame clones here, not all; method: immunoSEQ multiplex PCR. The sample has 250,000 to 300,000 clones, roughly 88% seen once. The CDR3 sequence is 14 residues long. The V gene end was trimmed by 6 bases and the J gene end by 4 bases; junction bases not matched to a gene: 7. The V gene's germline CDR1 is MNHNS and CDR2 SASEGT. The chain is built from TRBV6-1 and TRBJ1-2; TRBD1 matches at 8 bases. The sequenced sample was peripheral blood. The source of this sequence is a woman in her thirties who had recovered from COVID-19. The CDR3 DNA follows: TGTGCCAGCAGAAAAGGGACAGGCCTCTATGGCTACACCTTC. Encoded protein: CASRKGTGLYGYTF.